The 13 T cell receptor beta chains presented below share a single source sample, sequenced in a study of T cells after yellow fever vaccination. TCRdb recomputed calls from the 5' RACE reads with MiXCR, one row per CDR3 protein. The repertoire holds roughly 240,000 distinct CDR3 sequences, 6.7% seen once, with around 1% in the top ten. This sample comprised CD4+ T cells sorted from PBMCs, obtained on the day of the yellow fever booster vaccination. The origin of the receptors is a man aged 30 to 45 who received the YFV17D yellow fever vaccine.

This clonotype came up many times. The J gene is TRBJ1-1, the V gene TRBV14; no clear D. The V gene's germline CDR1 is SGHDN and CDR2 FVKESK. With 0 bases removed from V and 1 base from J, the gap between germline ends came to 6 bases. This CDR3 has 14 amino acids. The CDR3 protein is CASSQELRNTEAFF. The CDR3 coding sequence is TGTGCCAGCAGCCAAGAACTAAGGAACACTGAAGCTTTCTTT.

The sample holds many counts of this clonotype. The chain has TRBV11-2 and TRBJ2-1; D remains unclear. CDR1 is SGHAT, CDR2 FQNNGV, per germline. The V and J ends lost 9 bases and 5 bases respectively, with 14 bases between them. CDR3 size: 13 residues. CDR3 loop: CASSSRPDNEQFF. The CDR3 DNA follows: TGTGCCAGTAGTAGCCGACCCGACAATGAGCAGTTCTTC.

This clonotype was seen only a few times. The V gene is TRBV7-9, the J gene TRBJ2-5, with D perhaps TRBD1 (5 bases). The CDR3 contains 15 residues. Deletions cut 1 base from V and 5 bases from J, with 14 bases between. Germline-derived CDR1 and CDR2 are SEHNR and FQNEAQ (reference sequence). As DNA, the CDR3 is TGTGCCAGCAGCTTAGGTGCAGGGATGAAGGAGACCCAGTACTTC. Its translation: CASSLGAGMKETQYF.

This clonotype occurred many times. This sequence joins TRBV7-6 and TRBJ2-1; D uncertain. Germline CDR1 SGHVS, CDR2 FNYEAQ. Deletions cut 4 bases from V and 4 bases from J, with 5 bases between. The CDR3 consists of 12 residues. CDR3 sequence: CASSSVYNEQFF. Here the CDR3 DNA reads TGTGCCAGCAGCTCTGTATACAATGAGCAGTTCTTC.

This clonotype was found many times. The rearrangement links TRBV3-1 to TRBJ2-7; D unresolved. Germline V gene data show CDR1 as LGHDT and CDR2 as YNNKEL (reference sequence). V was cut by 5 bases and J by 3 bases, with 11 bases left in between. The CDR3 is made up of 13 amino acids. CDR3 sequence: CASSSRGIYEQYF. CDR3 DNA: TGTGCCAGCAGCTCCCGTGGCATCTACGAGCAGTACTTC.

This clonotype occurred many times. CDR3 sequence: CASSSTSGGYNEQFF. The CDR3 nucleotides read TGTGCCAGCAGCTCGACTAGCGGGGGATACAATGAGCAGTTCTTC. The chain recombines TRBV7-8 with TRBJ2-1, with TRBD2 matching over 12 bases. Per germline, CDR1 SGHVS and CDR2 FQNEAQ. Trimming at V came to 4 bases and at J to 4 bases, leaving 2 bases not matched to a gene. The CDR3 is made up of 15 amino acids.

The chain has TRBV12-3 or TRBV12-4 and TRBJ2-4, with 7 bases that match TRBD2. CDR3 length: 14 residues. After removal of 6 bases from V and 7 bases from J, the junction contained 9 bases not matched to a gene. Here the CDR3 reads CASSTPSGGNIQYF. The CDR3 DNA is TGTGCCAGCAGCACTCCTAGCGGAGGGAACATTCAGTACTTC.

Concerning this clonotype itself: A clone one base away is much larger, so this may be a read error. The CDR3: CASSLSGGRTGELFF. In DNA, the CDR3 is TGTGCCAGCAGCTTGTCCGGGGGAAGGACCGGGGAGCTGTTTTTT. The chain is built from TRBV7-2 and TRBJ2-2; tentative D call: TRBD2 (6 bases). The CDR3 runs 15 residues. Germline V gene data show CDR1 as SGHTA and CDR2 as FQGNSA. The V end was cut by 3 bases, the J end by 5 bases, with 13 bases between. Together with reference TRBV7-2 and TRBJ2-2, the CDR3 gives the full variable domain: GAGVSQSPSNKVTEKGKDVELRCDPISGHTALYWYRQSLGQGLEFLIYFQGNSAPDKSGLPSDRFSAERTGGSVSTLTIQRTQQEDSAVYLCASSLSGGRTGELFFGEGSRLTVL.

The chain carries TRBV27 and TRBJ2-4; D remains unclear. There are 15 residues in the CDR3. Germline-derived CDR1 and CDR2 are MNHEY and SMNVEV (reference sequence). The ends were cut back, 5 bases at V and 0 bases at J, with 11 bases in the middle. The CDR3 region has the DNA TGTGCCAGCAGTATGGCTTCGGGAGCCAAAAACATTCAGTACTTC. It encodes CASSMASGAKNIQYF.

The gene calls are TRBV4-1 and TRBJ2-7; tentative D call: TRBD1 (6 bases). This CDR3 is built from 12 residues. Between the trimmed V and J ends, which lost 3 bases and 9 bases, there was a span of 12 bases. The germline V gene has CDR1 MGHRA and CDR2 YSYEKL. CDR3 loop: CASSHLDRRQYF. The CDR3, as DNA: TGCGCCAGCAGCCATCTAGACAGGAGGCAGTACTTC.

Concerning this clonotype: Mismatch with germline at one junction end may stem from a read error. The V gene is TRBV20-1, the J gene TRBJ1-3; D gene unclear. Germline values: CDR1 DFQATT, CDR2 SNEGSKA (reference sequence). The CDR3 runs 11 residues. The CDR3 protein is CCASGRNTIYF. The CDR3 nucleotides read TGCTGTGCTAGTGGGCGAAACACCATATATTTT.

This clonotype was seen more than once but under ten times. The V call is TRBV24-1, the J call TRBJ2-2; D may correspond to TRBD1 or TRBD2 (5 bases each). The germline V gene encodes CDR1 KGHDR and CDR2 SFDVKD. Trimming left V 9 bases short and J 6 bases short, with 22 bases between. The CDR3 consists of 16 residues. The CDR3 here is CATLVRDESHAGELFF. CDR3 in DNA: TGTGCCACCTTGGTTCGGGACGAGTCCCACGCCGGGGAGCTGTTTTTT.

The chain joins TRBV1 to TRBJ2-2; the table's TRBD2 call for D was not verified on the DNA. TRBV1 is flagged as a pseudogene. The CDR3 loop spans 12 amino acids. CDR3 in DNA: TGCACCAGCAAACTACGGGGCGGGGAGCTGTTTTTT. The encoded protein is CTSKLRGGELFF.